The T cell receptor (beta chain) described here comes from a study of OX40 agonist ivuxolimab in advanced cancers. Overall study: The dose of intravenous ivuxolimab that patients received every 2 weeks ranged from 0.01 to 10 mg/kg. Three patients, one with hepatocellular carcinoma and two with cutaneous melanoma, responded partially.

The study's findings and limits: Normalized expansion of T-cell clones was also low for some nonresponders. Low clonal expansion, among the lowest seen, marked partial responders at 0.1-3.0 mg/kg.

As to this clone: Its antigen is as yet unknown.

Germline lookup yields CDR1 MNHNY and CDR2 SVGAGI (reference sequence). The CDR3 length is 12 residues. V lost 2 bases and J lost 2, with 3 bases in between. The table came from immunoSEQ multiplex PCR; TCRdb's copy has only in-frame clones and leaves some out. This repertoire shows about 75,000 clones, about nine tenths found once; its top ten account for roughly 8.2%. The V gene is TRBV6-6, the J gene TRBJ1-2; D unresolved. The sequencing here drew on CD4+ or CD8+ T cells sorted from blood, taken in a trial of the OX40 agonist ivuxolimab. The origin of this receptor is an adult with an advanced solid tumor such as melanoma, head and neck, liver or kidney cancer. CDR3 DNA sequence: TGTGCCAGCAGTTACGGAAACTATGGCTACACCTTC. Protein sequence: CASSYGNYGYTF.